A single sample gave rise to the 31 T cell receptor beta chains below, sequenced in a study of blood T cell repertoires in COVID-19. The protocol was immunoSEQ multiplex PCR, while the TCRdb copy is restricted to in-frame clones and leaves out a portion. This table has tens of thousands of clones, 86% appearing once. Sequenced material: peripheral blood. The receptor source for this set is a man in his fifties with active or convalescent COVID-19.

V is TRBV13 and J is TRBJ2-6, with D tentatively TRBD1 (6 bases). The V and J ends lost 4 bases and 0 bases respectively, with 13 bases between them. Germline lookup yields CDR1 PRHDT and CDR2 FYEKMQ (reference sequence). The CDR3 has 17 amino acids. CDR3 residues: CASSSQGFSSGANVLTF. CDR3 in DNA: TGTGCCAGCAGCTCACAGGGTTTTAGCTCTGGGGCCAACGTCCTGACTTTC.

The chain joins TRBV3-1 (or the pseudogene TRBV3-2) to TRBJ2-5; the match to TRBD2 covers 7 bases. The germline V gene has CDR1 LGHDT and CDR2 YNNKEL (reference sequence). J was trimmed by 6 bases and V by 1 base; bases with no gene match: 8. CDR3 size: 15 residues. The CDR3 DNA is TGTGCCAGCAGCCAAGTCCGCGGGAGCGGGAAGACCCAGTACTTC. Its protein is CASSQVRGSGKTQYF.

The chain couples TRBV4-1 to TRBJ2-7; 7 nucleotides align to TRBD2. The CDR3 is made up of 17 amino acids. V was clipped by 1 base and J by 4 bases; unmatched bases: 13. Germline lookup yields CDR1 MGHRA and CDR2 YSYEKL. For the CDR3, the DNA is TGCGCCAGCAGCCAAGGTACCGGGTTAGCGGGTGAATACGAGCAGTACTTC. This codes for CASSQGTGLAGEYEQYF.

This chain connects TRBV5-1 to TRBJ1-3, with 9 positions matching TRBD1. In germline, CDR1 is SGHRS, CDR2 YFSETQ. The CDR3 has 17 amino acids. V lost 5 bases to trimming and J lost 8 bases; unmatched junction nucleotides: 17. The chain's CDR3 is CASRRTLRDRDRDTIYF. CDR3 in DNA: TGCGCCAGCAGGCGAACACTCCGGGACAGGGATAGGGACACCATATATTTT.

The chain uses TRBV19 and TRBJ1-1; D ambiguous. Germline loops: CDR1 LNHDA, CDR2 SQIVND (reference sequence). This CDR3 is built from 13 residues. Trimming took off 8 bases at V and 4 bases at J, with 14 bases between the two ends. The CDR3 bases are TGTGCCAGTGACACCGACGGGATCACTGAAGCTTTCTTT. Translating gives CASDTDGITEAFF.

The chain is built from TRBV28 and TRBJ2-5; D unclear. Germline lookup yields CDR1 MDHEN and CDR2 SYDVKM. CDR3 length equals 12 residues. With 4 bases removed from V and 5 bases from J, the gap between germline ends came to 8 bases. CDR3 DNA: TGTGCCAGCAGTTCGTACGCGGAGACCCAGTACTTC. Its translation: CASSSYAETQYF.

V gene TRBV5-1 combines with J gene TRBJ1-1; D is unclear. CDR3 length equals 14 residues. Trimming took 0 bases from V and 1 from J, leaving 7 bases between them. The germline V gene encodes CDR1 SGHRS and CDR2 YFSETQ. The CDR3: CASSLGGANTEAFF. CDR3 sequence (DNA): TGCGCCAGCAGCTTGGGAGGTGCGAACACTGAAGCTTTCTTT.

This chain joins TRBV28 and TRBJ2-7, with a tentative D call TRBD1 (6 bases). The V gene's germline CDR1 is MDHEN and CDR2 SYDVKM. The CDR3 length is 17 residues. Trimming cost V 10 bases and J 3 bases, with 28 bases left between them. The CDR3 DNA is TGTGCCACAACAACTAAAAGAATGCCGGGACACGTCTACGAGCAGTACTTC. Its protein product is CATTTKRMPGHVYEQYF.

This chain connects TRBV6-5 to TRBJ2-3; the match to TRBD1 covers 8 bases. Looked up from germline, CDR1 is MNHEY and CDR2 is SVGAGI. The CDR3 runs 14 residues. V trimming: 6 bases; J trimming: 8 bases; junction bases outside the gene matches: 10. As DNA, the CDR3 is TGTGCCAGCAGAGACAGGGGAGGTTTTGGTACGCAGTATTTT. The encoded protein is CASRDRGGFGTQYF.

Turning to this clone: At one end the junction does not follow the germline gene, possibly because of a read error. The chain joins TRBV19 to TRBJ2-4; D might be TRBD2 (5 bases). CDR3 length: 12 amino acids. Germline loops: CDR1 LNHDA, CDR2 SQIVND (reference sequence). This chain's CDR3 is CASNSVGGRQYF. CDR3 sequence (DNA): TGTGCCAGTAACAGTGTCGGAGGTCGGCAGTACTTT.

The chain combines TRBV24-1 with TRBJ2-2; TRBD2 agrees at 7 bases. The CDR3 runs 17 residues. Germline CDR1 reads KGHDR; CDR2 reads SFDVKD. Trimming removed 3 bases from V and 3 bases from J; junction bases left unmatched: 9. The CDR3 DNA reads as TGTGCCACCAGTGATCCCGACCGGGACTACTACACCGGGGAGCTGTTTTTT. Its protein product is CATSDPDRDYYTGELFF.

The gene calls are TRBV29-1 and TRBJ2-1; 11 bases fit TRBD2. Per germline, CDR1 SQVTM and CDR2 ANQGSEA. This CDR3 region has 13 residues. With 6 bases clipped from V and 13 bases from J, the junction kept 11 bases outside the gene matches. In DNA form, the CDR3 reads TGCAGCGTCCAGACTAGCGGGGACACCGAACAGTTCTTC. Protein sequence: CSVQTSGDTEQFF.

The chain couples TRBV7-6 to TRBJ1-3; 12 nucleotides line up with TRBD1. Germline values: CDR1 SGHVS, CDR2 FNYEAQ. V dropped 5 bases and J dropped 3; count of bases not matched to a gene: 8. The CDR3 is 17 residues long. The CDR3 DNA reads as TGTGCCAGCAGCAAAACCGGGACAGGGGGCTTTGGAAACACCATATATTTT. Protein sequence: CASSKTGTGGFGNTIYF.

This chain links TRBV24-1 with TRBJ2-1, with D possibly matching TRBD1 (6 bases). The CDR3 runs to 16 residues. Germline CDR1 reads KGHDR; CDR2 reads SFDVKD. The V end was cut by 3 bases, the J end by 5 bases, with 16 bases between. The CDR3 DNA sequence: TGTGCCACCAGTGATGCAGGCAGGGGCCAAGACAATGAGCAGTTCTTC. Translation: CATSDAGRGQDNEQFF.

This chain links TRBV5-4 with TRBJ1-1; D is perhaps TRBD1 (5 bases). The CDR3 extends over 16 amino acids. Germline values: CDR1 SGHNT, CDR2 YYREEE (reference sequence). With 4 bases removed from V and 1 base from J, the gap between germline ends came to 17 bases. CDR3 sequence: CASSPRQGGANTEAFF. The CDR3 coding sequence is TGTGCCAGCAGCCCCCGGCAGGGAGGGGCGAACACTGAAGCTTTCTTT.

This clone was picked up one time. V gene TRBV7-8 combines with J gene TRBJ2-1; TRBD2 matches 10 bases. CDR3 length equals 16 residues. Germline trimming cut 1 base from V and 4 bases from J; bases unmatched to any gene: 4. Germline CDR1 reads SGHVS; CDR2 reads FQNEAQ. DNA for the CDR3: TGTGCCAGCAGCTTAGTGGTAGCGGGAGGTTACAATGAGCAGTTCTTC. Its translation: CASSLVVAGGYNEQFF.

V and J are TRBV30 and TRBJ2-7; TRBD1 aligns across 7 bases. CDR3 size: 12 residues. Unmatched junction bases numbered 6, after V lost 8 bases and J lost 2 bases. Per the germline V gene, CDR1 is GTSNPN and CDR2 is SVGIG (reference sequence). CDR3 protein: CAASGQAYEQYF. CDR3 DNA sequence: TGTGCCGCCTCCGGACAGGCCTACGAGCAGTACTTC.

The V call is TRBV6-2 or TRBV6-3, the J call TRBJ1-1; D might be TRBD1 (5 bases). Trimming removed 2 bases at V and 4 bases at J, with 14 bases between. Germline CDR1 is MNHEY and CDR2 is SVGEGT. CDR3 length equals 15 residues. In DNA form, the CDR3 reads TGTGCCAGCAGTTACGGCGGGGGAGGTGGCACTGAAGCTTTCTTT. This translates into CASSYGGGGGTEAFF.

This chain joins TRBV7-9 and TRBJ2-3; the match to TRBD2 covers 10 bases. The CDR3 is 16 residues long. V lost 0 bases and J lost 3; bases outside the gene matches: 3. The V gene's germline CDR1 is SEHNR and CDR2 FQNEAQ (reference sequence). CDR3 sequence reads: CASSLANSGGTDTQYF. In DNA, the CDR3 is TGTGCCAGCAGCTTAGCCAATAGCGGGGGGACAGATACGCAGTATTTT.

This chain connects TRBV7-2 to TRBJ1-2; no reliable D call. Germline CDR1 SGHTA, CDR2 FQGNSA. This CDR3 spans 16 amino acids. Trimming pared 0 bases from V and 7 bases from J, leaving 18 bases between. The CDR3 nucleotides are TGTGCCAGCAGCTTAGCATACGGGGAAGGGTCTTCTGGCTACACCTTC. Protein product: CASSLAYGEGSSGYTF.

V is TRBV19 and J is TRBJ1-5; possibly TRBD1 for D (5 bases). The V end lost 9 bases, the J end lost 6 bases, and 21 bases lay between the germline ends. CDR1 and CDR2 (germline): LNHDA, SQIVND (reference sequence). CDR3 length: 15 amino acids. This CDR3 reads CASHKGQAPGQPQHF. CDR3 DNA: TGTGCCAGCCACAAGGGGCAGGCTCCTGGTCAGCCCCAGCATTTT.

J is TRBJ2-3 and V is TRBV21-1; TRBD2 was called by the table and not checked on the DNA. TRBV21-1 is classified as a pseudogene. This CDR3 contains 15 residues. The CDR3, as DNA: TGTGCCAGCAGCAGAGTCGGTAGCTCCACAGATACGCAGTATTTT. Encoded protein: CASSRVGSSTDTQYF.

V and J are TRBV5-1 and TRBJ2-7, with 7 bases that match TRBD1. CDR1 is SGHRS, CDR2 YFSETQ, per germline. The trim removed 4 bases at V and 5 bases at J, leaving 6 bases unmatched. This CDR3 contains 13 residues. The CDR3 spells CASSTVTGNEQYF. Here the CDR3 DNA reads TGCGCCAGCAGCACAGTGACAGGGAACGAGCAGTACTTC.

The chain combines TRBV3-1 (or the pseudogene TRBV3-2) with TRBJ1-1; D is uncertain. V was cut by 4 bases and J by 1 base, with 10 bases left in between. Germline V lookup: CDR1 LGHDT, CDR2 YNNKEL (reference sequence). The CDR3 is 14 amino acids. The CDR3 loop is CASSLGGGNTEAFF. CDR3 DNA sequence: TGTGCCAGCAGCCTAGGAGGAGGGAACACTGAAGCTTTCTTT.

The V call is TRBV29-1, the J call TRBJ2-1; possibly TRBD2 for D (6 bases). This CDR3 spans 14 amino acids. With 5 bases removed from V and 2 bases from J, the gap between germline ends came to 13 bases. Per germline, CDR1 SQVTM and CDR2 ANQGSEA. The CDR3 nucleotides are TGCAGCGTTAGTTCGGGGGTTACCTACAATGAGCAGTTCTTC. It specifies CSVSSGVTYNEQFF.

The chain has TRBV6-1 and TRBJ1-6; the match to TRBD1 covers 7 bases. With V trimmed by 2 bases and J by 4 bases, 2 bases remained unmatched. This CDR3 contains 15 residues. The germline CDR1 and CDR2 sequences are MNHNS and SASEGT. DNA for the CDR3: TGTGCCAGCAGTGAATCGGGACAGTATAATTCACCCCTCCACTTT. It is translated as CASSESGQYNSPLHF.

The rearrangement links TRBV7-8 to TRBJ1-5; 7 positions match TRBD1. J was trimmed by 7 bases and V by 4 bases; bases with no gene match: 13. The germline gives CDR1 SGHVS, CDR2 FQNEAQ. CDR3 size: 16 residues. The CDR3 loop is CASSSQTTGAEQPQHF. CDR3 DNA: TGTGCCAGCAGCTCCCAAACAACAGGGGCGGAACAGCCCCAGCATTTT.

The rearrangement uses TRBV18 and TRBJ1-1; 11 bases align to TRBD1. From germline, CDR1 is KGHSH and CDR2 LQKENI. V shed 3 bases, J shed 5 bases, and the junction held 8 bases outside the gene matches. The CDR3 is 16 amino acids. The CDR3 region has the DNA TGTGCCAGCTCACCGGCCGGGACAGGGGGAGTTACTGAAGCTTTCTTT. Its protein product is CASSPAGTGGVTEAFF.

The chain joins TRBV6-4 to TRBJ2-1; D not resolved. V lost 4 bases to trimming and J lost 4 bases, with 8 bases between them. Germline assignment: CDR1 MRHNA and CDR2 SNTAGT. This CDR3 region has 13 residues. CDR3 nucleotides: TGTGCCAGCAGTGTATCCCGGTACAATGAGCAGTTCTTC. Its translation: CASSVSRYNEQFF.

The chain uses TRBV27 and TRBJ2-7; 8 positions match TRBD2. CDR3 length: 14 amino acids. Germline assignment: CDR1 MNHEY and CDR2 SMNVEV (reference sequence). Trimming removed 0 bases from V and 7 bases from J; junction bases left unmatched: 5. The CDR3 loop is CASSLSIASGEQYF. The CDR3 nucleotides read TGTGCCAGCAGTTTATCGATAGCTAGCGGGGAGCAGTACTTC.

This clone was picked up a small number of times. The genes are TRBV6-6 and TRBJ1-1; D not resolved. The CDR3 length is 13 residues. The ends were cut back, 7 bases at V and 4 bases at J, with 13 bases in the middle. The V gene's germline CDR1 is MNHNY and CDR2 SVGAGI (reference sequence). The CDR3 loop reads CASTSISGTEAFF. The CDR3 DNA sequence: TGTGCCAGCACCTCAATATCGGGCACTGAAGCTTTCTTT.